This TCR beta chain emerged from a study of blood T cell repertoires in COVID-19 (dated by TCRdb to 2020 to 2022). With regard to the full study: Samples from collaborators originated in the United States, Italy and Spain and spanned both the acute and convalescent phases of COVID-19. The prospective study material was composed of cDNA or gDNA derived from T cells, B-cell-depleted T cells, or PBMCs. Subjects who had been exposed to COVID-19, were actively infected with it, or had recovered from it provided the deeply sampled blood TCRbeta repertoires that made up the dataset. A freely available public database, intended as a resource for researchers studying the immune response to SARS-CoV-2, is where the repertoires were released. Samples were obtained from the ongoing ImmuneRACE study (first 160 participants) and from about 1,300 subjects provided by 6 global collaborators. A de-identified subject ID, COVID-19 status, age in years and sex were almost always included in the sample metadata. Where available, HLA class I and class II types were obtained from metadata supplied by the sample provider rather than from assay-based typing.

The immunoSEQ Assay, a bias-controlled multiplex PCR, was used to amplify TCRbeta CDR3 regions from genomic DNA. Turning to the authors' computational methods: The number of nucleated cells in each sample was estimated from the amplification of reference gene primers within the assay. Sequence reads were collapsed and filtered to measure the absolute abundance of every unique TCRbeta CDR3 rearrangement. Productive Simpson clonality was computed per sample as the square root of Simpson's diversity index over productive rearrangements. TCRdb limited this immuneACCESS table to in-frame rearrangements with V and J called. A share of clones is missing; checked studies link under half to unresolved V genes, and the rest is unexplained. That table furnishes V, J and clone size, whereas the DNA furnished D and trimming. Present in this sample are around 280,000 clones, about nine tenths of which were seen just once. Around 11% of the sample is taken by the ten largest.

Concerning this clone: The antigen it recognizes is unknown. Base quality data are lacking; no much larger clone is found one base away.

Including cysteine and phenylalanine, the CDR3 has 13 amino acids. Only the CDR3 part of the read is kept: 39 bases, read in frame from the first base. The trim is 5 bases for V and 4 bases for J, with a gap of 9 bases between the germline ends. The germline V gene (reference sequence) specifies MNHEY as CDR1 and SMNVEV as CDR2. One collaborating source in Seattle enrolled patients during active infection and followed them longitudinally through the course of disease. Whole blood was collected in K2EDTA tubes by collaborating institutions according to the institutions' own protocols. For TCRbeta analysis, collaborators shipped samples as frozen whole blood, isolated PBMCs, or DNA extracted from either of those sample types. What the research found in general, with its limitations: Clinical and demographic metadata were provided uncurated, with the amount varying by source and participant.

This TCR was sampled from a woman aged 25 to 39 with COVID-19, enrolled during active disease. This chain joins TRBV27 to TRBJ2-1, with a weak D call of TRBD2 (5 bases match). Sequencing input: peripheral blood. DNA sequence: TGTGCCAGCAGTCCAGCGGTTTACAATGAGCAGTTCTTC. Its coded protein is CASSPAVYNEQFF.